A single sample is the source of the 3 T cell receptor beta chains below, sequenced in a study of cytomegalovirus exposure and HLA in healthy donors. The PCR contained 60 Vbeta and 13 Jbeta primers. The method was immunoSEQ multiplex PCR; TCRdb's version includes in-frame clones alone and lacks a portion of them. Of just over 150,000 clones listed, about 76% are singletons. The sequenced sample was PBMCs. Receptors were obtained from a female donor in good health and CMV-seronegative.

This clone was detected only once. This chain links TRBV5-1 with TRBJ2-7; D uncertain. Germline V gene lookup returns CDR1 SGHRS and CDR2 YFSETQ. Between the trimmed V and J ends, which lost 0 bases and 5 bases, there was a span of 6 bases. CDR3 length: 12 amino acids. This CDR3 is CASSLGTDEQYF. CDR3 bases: TGCGCCAGCAGCTTGGGAACAGACGAGCAGTACTTC.

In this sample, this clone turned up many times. For the CDR3, the DNA is TGTGCCAGCAGTGAGAGCACCGGGGAGCTGTTTTTT. It yields the protein CASSESTGELFF. J is TRBJ2-2 and V is TRBV6-4; no firm D call. The length of the CDR3 is 12 residues. V lost 3 bases, J lost 4 bases, and 3 bases lay in between. The V gene's germline CDR1 is MRHNA and CDR2 SNTAGT.

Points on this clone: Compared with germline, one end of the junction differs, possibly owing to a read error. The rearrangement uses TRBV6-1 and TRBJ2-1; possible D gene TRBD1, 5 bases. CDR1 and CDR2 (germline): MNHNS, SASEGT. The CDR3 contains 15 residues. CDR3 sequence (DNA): TGTGCCAGCAGTGAAGCAGGGGCATCCTTCAATGAGCAGTTCTTC. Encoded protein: CASSEAGASFNEQFF.